These T cell receptor beta chains were read from a single sample in a study of shared clonotypes between healthy human individuals. Assay used: immunoSEQ multiplex PCR; TCRdb lists only in-frame clones, some missing. This table has about 1.1 million clones, 70% to 85% appearing once. Sequenced: memory CD4+ T cells from PBMCs. Every receptor here comes from a man aged 18-30 years in good health. Some clones in this sample may be carry-over from other donors' samples. CDR3s include the opening cysteine and the closing phenylalanine or tryptophan. The D gene is left open where the match is weak. Not all rows give a size; the values are once, few, many and, for expanded clones, a class.

clone size	D gene	J gene	V gene	CDR3 protein	CDR3 DNA
.	TRBD2	TRBJ2-1	TRBV7-2	CASSWGLAGETEQFF	TGTGCCAGCAGCTGGGGACTAGCGGGAGAGACTGAGCAGTTCTTC
.	.	TRBJ1-2	TRBV5-1	CASSLGGGQGYTF	TGCGCCAGCAGCTTGGGCGGGGGCCAAGGCTACACCTTC
.	TRBD2	TRBJ2-1	TRBV7-3	CASSPPGTSGSNEQFF	TGTGCCAGCAGCCCACCAGGGACTAGCGGGAGCAATGAGCAGTTCTTC
.	TRBD1	TRBJ2-5	TRBV2	CASTAETGQETQYF	TGTGCCAGCACGGCGGAGACAGGGCAAGAGACCCAGTACTTC
many	TRBD2	TRBJ2-1	TRBV7-3	CASSYQGGVVNEQFF	TGTGCCAGCAGCTATCAGGGAGGGGTGGTCAATGAGCAGTTCTTC
.	TRBD1	TRBJ2-2	TRBV27	CASSSWTGTGELFF	TGTGCCAGCAGTTCCTGGACAGGAACCGGGGAGCTGTTTTTT
.	TRBD1	TRBJ1-2	TRBV7-9	CASSLESGQGEGYYGYTF	TGTGCCAGCAGCTTAGAATCGGGACAGGGTGAGGGCTACTATGGCTACACCTTC
.	TRBD1	TRBJ1-1	TRBV2	CASSRGQANTEAFF	TGTGCCAGCAGTCGAGGACAGGCGAACACTGAAGCTTTCTTT
.	TRBD2	TRBJ2-3	TRBV5-1	CASSPGRDWGTDTQYF	TGCGCCAGCAGCCCTGGGAGGGATTGGGGCACAGATACGCAGTATTTT
.	.	TRBJ1-4	TRBV4-1	CASSQPSREKLFF	TGCGCCAGCAGCCAACCCTCCCGGGAAAAACTGTTTTTT
.	.	TRBJ2-7	TRBV7-2	CASSLAPTGLSSYEQYF	TGTGCCAGCAGCTTAGCCCCCACGGGACTTAGCTCCTACGAGCAGTACTTC
.	.	TRBJ1-3	TRBV18	CASSPPSASGNTIYF	TGTGCCAGCTCACCACCGTCGGCCTCTGGAAACACCATATATTTT
.	TRBD1	TRBJ1-5	TRBV28	CATQKGTDHQPQHF	TGTGCCACTCAAAAAGGGACAGACCATCAGCCCCAGCATTTT
.	.	TRBJ2-1	TRBV28	CASILDVRGASGSVDEQFF	.
many	.	TRBJ1-2	TRBV28	CASHPSRVGRYGYTF	TGTGCCAGCCACCCCTCCAGGGTGGGCAGGTATGGCTACACCTTC
.	.	TRBJ2-5	TRBV7-2	CASSWGWDSIKRQETQYF	TGTGCCAGCAGCTGGGGCTGGGACTCTATAAAGCGTCAGGAGACCCAGTACTTC
.	.	TRBJ1-4	TRBV6-5	CASSTSGWGEKLFF	TGTGCCAGCAGTACATCAGGTTGGGGTGAAAAACTGTTTTTT
.	.	TRBJ1-1	TRBV7-9	CASSWAGTDTEAFF	TGTGCCAGCAGCTGGGCCGGGACGGACACTGAAGCTTTCTTT
once	.	TRBJ1-1	TRBV28	CASSLSHVKTVAFF	TGTGCCAGCAGTTTATCACATGTTAAGACCGTAGCTTTCTTT
.	.	TRBJ1-2	TRBV28	CASNRQSLSPGYTF	TGTGCCAGCAATAGGCAGAGCCTCTCCCCTGGCTACACCTTC
.	TRBD2	TRBJ2-7	TRBV11-3	CASSLGAGGTYEQYF	TGTGCCAGCAGCTTAGGAGCGGGAGGTACCTACGAGCAGTACTTC
.	TRBD1	TRBJ2-7	TRBV19	CASSNRGPYEQYF	TGTGCCAGTAGTAACAGGGGGCCCTACGAGCAGTACTTC
.	TRBD1	TRBJ2-5	TRBV29-1	CSVRRDLSGGTQYF	TGCAGCGTTCGTAGGGACCTTTCAGGGGGGACCCAGTACTTC
.	.	TRBJ1-5	TRBV5-1	CASSLAGAGQPQHF	TGCGCCAGCAGTTTGGCAGGGGCTGGTCAGCCCCAGCATTTT
.	TRBD2	TRBJ2-7	TRBV19	CASSMTSGGSYEQYF	TGTGCCAGTAGTATGACTAGCGGGGGATCCTACGAGCAGTACTTC
.	TRBD1	TRBJ2-3	TRBV7-2	CASNPKRGGSTDTQYF	TGTGCCAGCAACCCTAAGAGAGGGGGCTCGACAGATACGCAGTATTTT
.	.	TRBJ1-5	TRBV4-1	CASSQDTGGRQPQHF	TGCGCCAGCAGCCAAGATACCGGGGGCAGGCAGCCCCAGCATTTT
many	TRBD2	TRBJ2-7	TRBV11-2	CASSIELAGSGRDEQYF	TGTGCCAGCAGCATAGAACTAGCGGGGAGTGGGAGGGACGAGCAGTACTTC
once	.	TRBJ2-3	TRBV2	CASSYQRARTDTQYF	TGTGCCAGCAGTTACCAGCGGGCTCGCACAGATACGCAGTATTTT
.	TRBD1	TRBJ1-5	TRBV7-9	CASSSGQGVQPQHF	TGTGCCAGCAGCTCCGGACAGGGGGTTCAGCCCCAGCATTTT
few	.	TRBJ1-1	TRBV21-1	CASSKALAGTLDTEAFF	TGTGCCAGCAGCAAAGCGTTGGCGGGAACTTTGGACACTGAAGCTTTCTTT
few	.	TRBJ1-2	TRBV14	CASGFNDGYTF	TGTGCCAGCGGGTTTAATGATGGCTACACCTTC
.	TRBD1	TRBJ2-1	TRBV28	CASSLYRGLNNEQFF	TGTGCCAGCAGTTTATACAGGGGGCTCAACAATGAGCAGTTCTTC
once	.	TRBJ2-2	TRBV2	CASSGGGLGTGELFF	TGTGCCAGCAGTGGTGGCGGGTTGGGTACCGGGGAGCTGTTTTTT
.	.	TRBJ1-3	TRBV5-1	CASSTGDGNTTYF	TGCGCCAGCAGCACGGGGGATGGAAACACCACATATTTT
few	.	TRBJ2-7	TRBV5-1	CASFTGPSSYEQYF	TGCGCCAGTTTTACAGGCCCCAGCTCCTACGAGCAGTACTTC
.	TRBD2	TRBJ2-3	TRBV28	CASSQELAGGRDTQYF	TGTGCCAGCAGTCAAGAACTAGCGGGGGGACGGGATACGCAGTATTTT
.	.	TRBJ1-4	TRBV5-4	CASSPGGSLEGEKLFF	TGTGCCAGCAGCCCGGGAGGATCGCTGGAAGGCGAAAAACTGTTTTTT
few	.	TRBJ2-5	TRBV28	CASVRTEHQETQYF	TGTGCCAGCGTGAGGACAGAGCACCAAGAGACCCAGTACTTC
many	TRBD1	TRBJ2-3	TRBV30	CAWSSTTPGQITDTQYF	TGTGCCTGGAGTAGCACGACTCCGGGACAGATCACAGATACGCAGTATTTT
.	.	TRBJ2-7	TRBV19	CATQIGGFGGEQYF	TGTGCCACCCAGATTGGGGGTTTCGGGGGCGAGCAGTACTTC
.	.	TRBJ1-2	TRBV29-1	CSVGQGNYGYTF	TGCAGCGTTGGGCAGGGGAACTATGGCTACACCTTC
.	TRBD2	TRBJ2-5	TRBV7-7	CASSPGLAGGKETQYF	TGTGCCAGCAGCCCCGGACTAGCGGGAGGGAAGGAGACCCAGTACTTC
.	TRBD2	TRBJ2-7	TRBV19	CASSILAGRYEQYF	TGTGCCAGTAGTATCCTAGCGGGACGATACGAGCAGTACTTC
few	.	TRBJ2-7	TRBV7-2	CASSLHRDSYEQYF	TGTGCCAGCAGCCTGCACAGGGACTCCTACGAGCAGTACTTC
.	.	TRBJ2-6	TRBV5-1	CASSLDTSGANVLTF	TGCGCCAGCAGCCTGGACACCTCTGGGGCCAACGTCCTGACTTTC
.	TRBD1	TRBJ1-1	TRBV5-1	CASSLTTGGATAFF	TGCGCCAGCAGCCTTACGACAGGGGGCGCGACGGCTTTCTTT
.	TRBD1	TRBJ1-1	TRBV6-5	CASSLRQGLTEAFF	TGTGCCAGCAGTTTGCGACAGGGACTCACTGAAGCTTTCTTT
.	.	TRBJ2-3	TRBV11-2	CASSLDQGDTQYF	TGTGCCAGCAGCTTAGATCAAGGGGATACGCAGTATTTT
.	TRBD2	TRBJ2-3	TRBV28	CASSRHSGSQYF	TGTGCCAGCAGTCGACATAGCGGGAGTCAGTATTTT
.	.	TRBJ1-1	TRBV6-5	CASAPRGGWTEAFF	TGTGCCAGCGCCCCACGAGGGGGGTGGACTGAAGCTTTCTTT
.	TRBD1	TRBJ2-5	TRBV7-9	CASSLQGGEGETQYF	TGTGCCAGCAGCTTACAAGGGGGCGAGGGAGAGACCCAGTACTTC